This TCR beta chain was retrieved from a study of cytomegalovirus exposure and HLA in healthy donors. PCR involved 60 Vbeta and 13 Jbeta primers. Data came from immunoSEQ multiplex PCR; TCRdb stores just in-frame clones and leaves some out. The table has 270,000 or so clones, around 90% seen once. The germline V gene has CDR1 LNHNV and CDR2 YYDKDF (reference sequence). Trimming cost V 2 bases and J 4 bases; bases outside gene matches: 6. The CDR3 totals 17 residues. Study-wide results and limits: In a later analysis, V- and J-gene trimming of beta chains associated with a DCLRE1C missense variant, replicated independently. Many donors carried some public TCRs, although rarity characterized most TCR sequences. Exclusion applied to some V segments, including TRBV6-2 and TRBV6-3, as they were indistinguishable.

In the case of this clone: The antigen remains unidentified.

This clonotype was sampled from a girl aged 2 to 9 in good health and CMV-seronegative. The material sequenced was PBMCs. The genes are TRBV15 and TRBJ2-1; 12 bases fit TRBD2. The CDR3 nucleotides read TGTGCCACCAGCAGATTACCTAGCGGGGGGGCGTACAATGAGCAGTTCTTC. Translation gives CATSRLPSGGAYNEQFF.